The 19 T cell receptor beta chains reported below all come from one sample, sequenced in a study of blood T cell repertoires in COVID-19. Sequencing used immunoSEQ multiplex PCR; TCRdb keeps in-frame clones, though not all of them. The profile shows approximately 300,000 clones, roughly nine tenths of them singletons. Material for sequencing was peripheral blood. All receptors come from a man aged 18-30 years who had recovered from COVID-19.

The genes are TRBV18 and TRBJ2-1; 7 nucleotides agree with TRBD2. Germline assignment: CDR1 KGHSH and CDR2 LQKENI. J lost 3 bases, V lost 0 bases, and 2 bases had no gene match. This CDR3 is 15 amino acids long. CDR3 in DNA: TGTGCCAGCTCACCACCGGGGGAGGGCTACAATGAGCAGTTCTTC. Protein product: CASSPPGEGYNEQFF.

The gene calls are TRBV27 and TRBJ1-5, with D perhaps TRBD1 (6 bases). V was clipped by 5 bases and J by 4 bases, with 9 bases between them. The germline V gene has CDR1 MNHEY and CDR2 SMNVEV (reference sequence). The CDR3 length is 13 residues. CDR3 in amino acids: CASSPDRNQPQHF. In DNA, the CDR3 is TGTGCCAGCAGTCCAGACAGGAATCAGCCCCAGCATTTT.

The CDR3 DNA reads TGTGCCAGCAGCGCGCGCACAGGGGGAGGCCTACAGAACAATGAGCAGTTCTTC. Residues: CASSARTGGGLQNNEQFF. This rearrangement joins TRBV9 to TRBJ2-1, with 8 nucleotides matching TRBD1. With 3 bases clipped from V and 5 bases from J, the junction kept 16 bases outside the gene matches. Germline CDR1 SGDLS, CDR2 YYNGEE. This CDR3 has 18 residues. The whole variable domain, remainder taken from reference TRBV9 and TRBJ2-1, is DSGVTQTPKHLITATGQRVTLRCSPRSGDLSVYWYQQSLDQGLQFLIQYYNGEERAKGNILERFSAQQFPDLHSELNLSSLELGDSALYFCASSARTGGGLQNNEQFFGPGTRLTVL.

V usage is TRBV5-6 and J usage is TRBJ1-2; maybe TRBD1 (5 bases). Germline CDR1 is SGHDT and CDR2 is YYEEEE. The CDR3 has 15 amino acids. Deletions cut 4 bases from V and 8 bases from J, with 21 bases between. Here the CDR3 reads CASSEVQGGPGGYTF. In DNA form, the CDR3 reads TGTGCCAGCAGCGAGGTCCAGGGAGGCCCCGGGGGCTACACCTTC.

V is TRBV4-2 and J is TRBJ2-7; D is unclear. Germline CDR1 and CDR2: LGHNA and YNFKEQ. This CDR3 spans 18 amino acids. The V and J ends lost 0 bases and 1 base respectively, with 19 bases between them. CDR3 sequence reads: CASSQDISTPIISYEQYF. In nucleotides, the CDR3 is TGTGCCAGCAGCCAAGATATCTCTACCCCCATTATTTCCTACGAGCAGTACTTC.

The rearrangement uses TRBV18 and TRBJ1-6; D may be TRBD1 (5 bases). Germline V gene data show CDR1 as KGHSH and CDR2 as LQKENI. This CDR3 comprises 14 residues. Trimming took 1 base from V and 7 from J, leaving 8 bases between them. CDR3 region: CASSPLDTNSPLHF. The CDR3 DNA is TGTGCCAGCTCACCACTGGACACGAATTCACCCCTCCACTTT.

The genes are TRBV25-1 and TRBJ2-7; 10 nucleotides align to TRBD1. J gave up 3 bases and V 5 bases, and 7 bases lay outside the gene matches. Germline-derived CDR1 and CDR2 are MGHDK and SYGVNS. The CDR3 is made up of 15 amino acids. CDR3 coding DNA: TGTGCCAGCAGTCCCCGACAGGGGGCCTTCTACGAGCAGTACTTC. Translating gives CASSPRQGAFYEQYF.

The rearrangement links TRBV30 to TRBJ2-2; 8 positions agree with TRBD1. J gave up 2 bases and V 6 bases, and 8 bases lay outside the gene matches. Germline V CDR1 and CDR2: GTSNPN, SVGIG (reference sequence). The CDR3 consists of 15 residues. The DNA for the CDR3 is TGTGCCTGTCCACGGACAGGGATAAACACCGGGGAGCTGTTTTTT. Residues: CACPRTGINTGELFF.

This chain links TRBV18 with TRBJ2-7; D gene uncertain. The CDR3 is made up of 12 amino acids. The germline gives CDR1 KGHSH, CDR2 LQKENI. Trimming took 2 bases from V and 7 from J, leaving 9 bases between them. The CDR3 is CASSPMGQEQYF. The DNA for the CDR3 is TGTGCCAGCTCACCAATGGGCCAGGAGCAGTACTTC.

V gene TRBV3-1 (or the pseudogene TRBV3-2) combines with J gene TRBJ1-1; D is uncertain. Deletions cut 4 bases from V and 4 bases from J, with 13 bases between. The CDR3 consists of 14 residues. The germline V gene has CDR1 LGHDT and CDR2 YNNKEL (reference sequence). The CDR3 region has the DNA TGTGCCAGCAGCCCGGAGACTGTTCTCACTGAAGCTTTCTTT. Translation gives CASSPETVLTEAFF.

This chain uses TRBV9 with TRBJ2-3; 7 bases align to TRBD1. J was trimmed by 4 bases and V by 3 bases; bases with no gene match: 5. Germline assignment: CDR1 SGDLS and CDR2 YYNGEE. The CDR3 covers 14 residues. CDR3: CASSATGDPDTQYF. The CDR3 DNA sequence: TGTGCCAGCAGCGCCACAGGGGATCCAGATACGCAGTATTTT.

The chain is built from TRBV7-9 and TRBJ1-1; D is perhaps TRBD1 (5 bases). The germline CDR1 and CDR2 sequences are SEHNR and FQNEAQ (reference sequence). V was clipped by 5 bases and J by 1 base, with 14 bases between them. This CDR3 comprises 15 residues. CDR3 bases: TGTGCCAGCAGCCTAGATATTCAGGGGAACACTGAAGCTTTCTTT. Amino acids: CASSLDIQGNTEAFF.

This clone has more than one count but fewer than ten. CDR3 coding DNA: TGTGCCAGCAGCTCAACCGGGACAGGGCAATTTGGCTACACCTTC. It encodes CASSSTGTGQFGYTF. The chain couples TRBV11-2 to TRBJ1-2; the match to TRBD1 covers 9 bases. This CDR3 has 15 amino acids. V shed 4 bases, J shed 7 bases, and the junction held 10 bases outside the gene matches. Per the germline V gene, CDR1 is SGHAT and CDR2 is FQNNGV. Full variable domain (remainder filled in from reference TRBV11-2 and TRBJ1-2): EAGVAQSPRYKIIEKRQSVAFWCNPISGHATLYWYQQILGQGPKLLIQFQNNGVVDDSQLPKDRFSAERLKGVDSTLKIQPAKLEDSAVYLCASSSTGTGQFGYTFGSGTRLTVV.

This clone has only one observation. The chain carries TRBV9 and TRBJ2-1; 8 positions agree with TRBD2. With 4 bases clipped from V and 4 bases from J, the junction kept 10 bases outside the gene matches. The CDR3 has 16 residues. Looked up from germline, CDR1 is SGDLS and CDR2 is YYNGEE. The CDR3: CASSPARGGTYNEQFF. The CDR3 DNA sequence: TGTGCCAGCAGCCCCGCCCGGGGGGGAACGTACAATGAGCAGTTCTTC. The full variable domain, its missing parts supplied by reference TRBV9 and TRBJ2-1, is DSGVTQTPKHLITATGQRVTLRCSPRSGDLSVYWYQQSLDQGLQFLIQYYNGEERAKGNILERFSAQQFPDLHSELNLSSLELGDSALYFCASSPARGGTYNEQFFGPGTRLTVL.

The V call is TRBV6-5, the J call TRBJ1-1; a weak D match, TRBD1 (5 bases). With 6 bases removed from V and 1 base from J, the gap between germline ends came to 9 bases. The germline gives CDR1 MNHEY, CDR2 SVGAGI. The CDR3 has 13 amino acids. CDR3 loop: CASRPTGNTEAFF. CDR3 nucleotides: TGTGCCAGCAGGCCCACAGGGAACACTGAAGCTTTCTTT.

J is TRBJ1-5 and V is TRBV2; D unclear. Trimming left V 6 bases short and J 3 bases short, with 6 bases between. The germline gives CDR1 SNHLY, CDR2 FYNNEI. This CDR3 contains 12 residues. The CDR3 loop reads CASRQINQPQHF. The CDR3 nucleotides read TGTGCCAGCAGACAGATCAATCAGCCCCAGCATTTT.

The CDR3, as DNA: TGTGCCAGCAGCCGGGGGGTGGCAGGTTATGAAAAACTGTTTTTT. Translated, it gives CASSRGVAGYEKLFF. The chain combines TRBV28 with TRBJ1-4; D might be TRBD1 (5 bases). Looked up from germline, CDR1 is MDHEN and CDR2 is SYDVKM. Trimming removed 6 bases from V and 6 bases from J, with 17 bases in between. CDR3 size: 15 residues.

The chain has TRBV3-1 (or the pseudogene TRBV3-2) and TRBJ2-7, with TRBD2 matching 13 bases. V lost 2 bases to trimming and J lost 5 bases; unmatched junction nucleotides: 12. The germline V gene encodes CDR1 LGHDT and CDR2 YNNKEL (reference sequence). The CDR3 covers 18 residues. The CDR3 nucleotides read TGTGCCAGCAGCCAATTGCGGACTAGCGGGAGATTTAGGAACGAGCAGTACTTC. This translates into CASSQLRTSGRFRNEQYF.

V is TRBV5-5 and J is TRBJ2-1; the match to TRBD1 covers 7 bases. The CDR3 has 11 residues. J gave up 12 bases and V 1 base, and 1 base lay outside the gene matches. The germline V gene has CDR1 SGHKS and CDR2 YYEKEE (reference sequence). CDR3 nucleotides: TGTGCCAGCAGCTTGCGGACAGGGCAGTTCTTC. Translation: CASSLRTGQFF.